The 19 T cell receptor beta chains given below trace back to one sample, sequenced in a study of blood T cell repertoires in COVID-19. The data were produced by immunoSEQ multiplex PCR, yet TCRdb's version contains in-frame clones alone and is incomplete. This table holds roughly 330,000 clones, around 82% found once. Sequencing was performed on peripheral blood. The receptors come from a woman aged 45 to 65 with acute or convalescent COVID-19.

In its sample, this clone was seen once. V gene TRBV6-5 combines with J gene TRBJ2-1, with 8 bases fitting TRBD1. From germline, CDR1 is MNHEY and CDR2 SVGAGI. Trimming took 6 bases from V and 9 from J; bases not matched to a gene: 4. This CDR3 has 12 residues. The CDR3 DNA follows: TGTGCCAGCAGGACAGGGGTTCGTGAGCAGTTCTTC. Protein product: CASRTGVREQFF.

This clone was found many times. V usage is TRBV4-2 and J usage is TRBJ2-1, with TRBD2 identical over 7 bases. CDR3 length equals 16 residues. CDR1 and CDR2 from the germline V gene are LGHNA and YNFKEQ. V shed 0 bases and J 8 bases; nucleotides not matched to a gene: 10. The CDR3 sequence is CASSQDFRGDRDEQFF. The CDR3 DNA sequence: TGTGCCAGCAGCCAAGATTTTCGGGGGGACCGGGATGAGCAGTTCTTC.

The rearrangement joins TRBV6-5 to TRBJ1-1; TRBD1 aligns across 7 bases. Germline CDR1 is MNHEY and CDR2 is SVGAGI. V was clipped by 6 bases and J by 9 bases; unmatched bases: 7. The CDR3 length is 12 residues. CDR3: CASSLRQGKAFF. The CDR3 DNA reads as TGTGCCAGCAGCCTTCGACAGGGAAAAGCTTTCTTT.

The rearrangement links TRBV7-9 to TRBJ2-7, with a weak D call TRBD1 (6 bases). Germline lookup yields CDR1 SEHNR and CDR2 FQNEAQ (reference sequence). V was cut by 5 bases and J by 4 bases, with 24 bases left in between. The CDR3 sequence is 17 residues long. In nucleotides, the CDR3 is TGTGCCAGCAGCCCCTCAGATGACAGGAGCAAGTTGTACGAGCAGTACTTC. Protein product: CASSPSDDRSKLYEQYF.

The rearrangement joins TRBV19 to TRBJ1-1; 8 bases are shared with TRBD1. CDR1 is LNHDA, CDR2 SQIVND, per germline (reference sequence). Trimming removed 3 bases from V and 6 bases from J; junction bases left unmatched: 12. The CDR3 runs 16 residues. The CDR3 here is CASSIMGRGQMAEAFF. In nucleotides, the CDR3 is TGTGCCAGTAGTATTATGGGCAGGGGGCAGATGGCTGAAGCTTTCTTT.

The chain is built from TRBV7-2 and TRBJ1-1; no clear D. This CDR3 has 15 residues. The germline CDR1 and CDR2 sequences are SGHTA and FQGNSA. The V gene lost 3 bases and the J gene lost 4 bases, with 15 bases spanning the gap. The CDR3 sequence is CASSFPGLTGTEAFF. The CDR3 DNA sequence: TGTGCCAGCAGCTTTCCGGGTCTAACGGGCACTGAAGCTTTCTTT.

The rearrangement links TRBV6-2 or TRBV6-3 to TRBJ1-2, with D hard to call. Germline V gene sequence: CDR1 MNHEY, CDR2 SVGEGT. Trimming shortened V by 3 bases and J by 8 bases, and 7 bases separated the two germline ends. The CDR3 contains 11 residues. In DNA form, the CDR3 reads TGTGCCAGCAGTTATTTAAGCGGCTACACCTTC. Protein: CASSYLSGYTF.

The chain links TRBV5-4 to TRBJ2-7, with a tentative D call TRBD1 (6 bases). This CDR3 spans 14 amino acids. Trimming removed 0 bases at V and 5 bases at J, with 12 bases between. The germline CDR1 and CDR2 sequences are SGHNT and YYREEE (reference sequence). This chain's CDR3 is CASSLASGDHEQYF. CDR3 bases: TGTGCCAGCAGCTTGGCATCAGGGGACCACGAGCAGTACTTC. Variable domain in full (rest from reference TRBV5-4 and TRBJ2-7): ETGVTQSPTHLIKTRGQQVTLRCSSQSGHNTVSWYQQALGQGPQFIFQYYREEENGRGNFPPRFSGLQFPNYSSELNVNALELDDSALYLCASSLASGDHEQYFGPGTRLTVT.

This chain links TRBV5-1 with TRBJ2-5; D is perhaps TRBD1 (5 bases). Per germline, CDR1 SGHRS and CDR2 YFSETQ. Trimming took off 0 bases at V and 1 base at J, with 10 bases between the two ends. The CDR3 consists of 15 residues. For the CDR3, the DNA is TGCGCCAGCAGCTTGGGGACATCCGCCCAAGAGACCCAGTACTTC. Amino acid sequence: CASSLGTSAQETQYF.

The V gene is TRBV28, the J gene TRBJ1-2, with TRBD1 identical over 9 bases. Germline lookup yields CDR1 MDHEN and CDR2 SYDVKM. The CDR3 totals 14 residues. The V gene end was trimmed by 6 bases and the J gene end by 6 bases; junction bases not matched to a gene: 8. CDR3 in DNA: TGTGCCAGCAGATGGGGTGACAGGGGGGATGGCTACACCTTC. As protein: CASRWGDRGDGYTF.

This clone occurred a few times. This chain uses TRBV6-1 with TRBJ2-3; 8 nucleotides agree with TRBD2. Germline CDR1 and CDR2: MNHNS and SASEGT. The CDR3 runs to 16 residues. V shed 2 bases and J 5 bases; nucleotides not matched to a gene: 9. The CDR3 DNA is TGTGCCAGCAGTGAATTGGCGGGGGGCTCAGGAGATACGCAGTATTTT. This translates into CASSELAGGSGDTQYF.

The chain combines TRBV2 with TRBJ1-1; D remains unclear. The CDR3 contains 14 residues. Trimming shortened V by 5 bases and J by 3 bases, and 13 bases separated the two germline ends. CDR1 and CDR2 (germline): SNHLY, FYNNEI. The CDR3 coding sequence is TGTGCCAGCAGTACCGACTTAGCAGACACTGAAGCTTTCTTT. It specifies CASSTDLADTEAFF.

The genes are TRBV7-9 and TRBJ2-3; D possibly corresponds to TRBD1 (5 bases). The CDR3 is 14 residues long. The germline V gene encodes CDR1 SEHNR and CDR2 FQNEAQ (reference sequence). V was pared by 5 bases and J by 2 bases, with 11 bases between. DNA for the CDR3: TGTGCCAGCAGCAGAGGACACAACACAGATACGCAGTATTTT. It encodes CASSRGHNTDTQYF.

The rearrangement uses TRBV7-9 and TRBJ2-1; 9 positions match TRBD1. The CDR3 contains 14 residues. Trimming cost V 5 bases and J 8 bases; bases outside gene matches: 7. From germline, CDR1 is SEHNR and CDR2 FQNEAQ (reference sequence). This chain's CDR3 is CASSPLTGGDEQFF. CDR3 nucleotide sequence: TGTGCCAGCAGCCCCCTAACAGGGGGCGATGAGCAGTTCTTC.

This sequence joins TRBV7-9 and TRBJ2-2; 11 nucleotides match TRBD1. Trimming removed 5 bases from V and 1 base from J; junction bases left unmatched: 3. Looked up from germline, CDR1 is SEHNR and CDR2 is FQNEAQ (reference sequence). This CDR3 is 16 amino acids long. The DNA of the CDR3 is TGTGCCAGCAGCGCGGGACAGGGGGTGAACACCGGGGAGCTGTTTTTT. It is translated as CASSAGQGVNTGELFF. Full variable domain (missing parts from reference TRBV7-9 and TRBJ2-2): DTGVSQNPRHKITKRGQNVTFRCDPISEHNRLYWYRQTLGQGPEFLTYFQNEAQLEKSRLLSDRFSAERPKGSFSTLEIQRTEQGDSAMYLCASSAGQGVNTGELFFGEGSRLTVL.

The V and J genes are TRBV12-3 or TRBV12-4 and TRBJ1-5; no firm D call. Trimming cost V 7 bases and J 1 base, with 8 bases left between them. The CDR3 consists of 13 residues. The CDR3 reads CASNLRSNQPQHF. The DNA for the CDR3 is TGTGCCAGCAACTTGAGAAGCAATCAGCCCCAGCATTTT.

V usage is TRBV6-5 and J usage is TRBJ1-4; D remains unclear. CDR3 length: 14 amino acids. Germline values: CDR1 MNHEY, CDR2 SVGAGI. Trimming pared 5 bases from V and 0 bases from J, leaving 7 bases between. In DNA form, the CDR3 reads TGTGCCAGCAGTATCAGCGCAACTAATGAAAAACTGTTTTTT. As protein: CASSISATNEKLFF.

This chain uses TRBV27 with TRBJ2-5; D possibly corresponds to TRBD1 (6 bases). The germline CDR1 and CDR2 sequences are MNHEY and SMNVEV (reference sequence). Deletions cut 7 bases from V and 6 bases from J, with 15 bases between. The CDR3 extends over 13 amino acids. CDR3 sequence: CASTDRPEKTQYF. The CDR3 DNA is TGTGCCAGCACCGACAGGCCCGAGAAGACCCAGTACTTC.

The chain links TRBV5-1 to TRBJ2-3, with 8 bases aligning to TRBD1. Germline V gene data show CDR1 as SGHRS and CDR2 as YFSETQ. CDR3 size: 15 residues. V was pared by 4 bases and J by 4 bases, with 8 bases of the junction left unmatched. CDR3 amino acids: CASSPAGGRPDTQYF. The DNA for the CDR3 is TGCGCCAGCAGCCCTGCAGGGGGCCGCCCAGATACGCAGTATTTT. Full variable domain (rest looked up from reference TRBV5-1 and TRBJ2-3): KAGVTQTPRYLIKTRGQQVTLSCSPISGHRSVSWYQQTPGQGLQFLFEYFSETQRNKGNFPGRFSGRQFSNSRSEMNVSTLELGDSALYLCASSPAGGRPDTQYFGPGTRLTVL.